This T cell receptor (beta chain) derives from a study of T cells after posttransplantation cyclophosphamide. This CDR3 contains 14 residues. CDR1 is MNHNS, CDR2 SASEGT, per germline. Trimming removed 2 bases from V and 7 bases from J, with 11 bases in between. A remark on this clone: Its specificity is unknown.

Repertoires were generated with immunoSEQ multiplex PCR, while TCRdb's copy carries only in-frame clones and drops some. The table records tens of thousands of clones, roughly 73% of them present only once. Study-level points and caveats: Skin or GI-infiltrating T cells shared few TRB sequences with blood.

Busulfan-fludarabine conditioning, marrow transplant, and cyclophosphamide on days +3 and +4 were administered. The chain has TRBV6-1 and TRBJ1-4; D uncertain. The sequences come from CD4+ T cells sorted from blood, collected 1,900 to 2,000 days after a stem cell transplant with posttransplant cyclophosphamide. This TCR came from a female patient aged 35-55 years who received an allogeneic stem cell transplant from a related donor, was CMV-positive, and had no GVHD. Some T cells could come from the graft donor. The CDR3 loop reads CASSETLSGEKLFF. The CDR3, as DNA: TGTGCCAGCAGTGAAACCTTGTCGGGTGAAAAACTGTTTTTT.